This T cell receptor beta chain derives from a study of cytomegalovirus exposure and HLA in healthy donors. Germline CDR1 and CDR2: SGHTA and FQGTGA. The CDR3 consists of 18 residues. Germline trimming cut 5 bases from V and 8 bases from J; bases unmatched to any gene: 17. Whereas donors were nominally healthy upon sampling, unrecorded immune exposures were probable. Researchers ran the PCR with 60 Vbeta and 13 Jbeta primers. The method was immunoSEQ multiplex PCR; TCRdb's version includes in-frame clones alone and lacks a portion of them. The sample has some 150,000 clones, 60% to 85% seen once; the top ten hold about 2.8%.

The chain combines TRBV7-3 with TRBJ2-1; TRBD2 matches 11 bases. The sequenced sample was PBMCs. The origin of this receptor is a male donor in good health and CMV-seronegative. In DNA form, the CDR3 reads TGTGCCAGCAGCCCCATGTATCCGGGACTAGCGGCGTGGGATGAGCAGTTCTTC. This gives the protein CASSPMYPGLAAWDEQFF.